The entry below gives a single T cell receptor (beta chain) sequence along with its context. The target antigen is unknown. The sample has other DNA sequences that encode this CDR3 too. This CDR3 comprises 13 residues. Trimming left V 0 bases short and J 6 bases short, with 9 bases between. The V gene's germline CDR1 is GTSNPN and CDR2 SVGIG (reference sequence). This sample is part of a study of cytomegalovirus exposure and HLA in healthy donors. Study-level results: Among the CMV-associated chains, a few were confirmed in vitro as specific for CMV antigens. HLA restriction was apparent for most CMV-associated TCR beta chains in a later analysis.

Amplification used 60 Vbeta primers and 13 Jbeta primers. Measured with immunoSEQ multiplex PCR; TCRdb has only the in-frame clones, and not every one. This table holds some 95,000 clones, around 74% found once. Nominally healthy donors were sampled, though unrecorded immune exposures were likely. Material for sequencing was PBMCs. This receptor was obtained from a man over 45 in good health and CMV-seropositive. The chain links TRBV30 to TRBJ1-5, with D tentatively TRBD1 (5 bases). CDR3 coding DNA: TGTGCCTGGAGTGTGCAGGGAAGTCAGCCCCAGCATTTT. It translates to CAWSVQGSQPQHF.